Following are 6 T cell receptor beta chains from one sample sequenced in a study of breast tumors, draining lymph nodes, adjacent tissues. Samples came from axillary lymph nodes draining the breast cancer. TCRdb passed the multiplex PCR reads through MiXCR, listing each CDR3 protein once. The sample carries about 180,000 distinct CDR3 sequences, roughly 30% recorded once. Sequenced sample: axillary lymph node tissue. The source is a female donor with breast cancer. Some clones in this sample may be carry-over from other donors' samples.

The chain employs TRBV4-2 and TRBJ1-1; tentatively, D is TRBD1 (6 bases). The CDR3 has 14 amino acids. Germline-derived CDR1 and CDR2 are LGHNA and YNFKEQ. V lost 0 bases and J 11 bases, leaving 16 bases between the germline ends. CDR3 region: CASSQDQGRDVAFF. CDR3 coding DNA: TGTGCCAGCAGCCAAGATCAGGGGAGGGACGTGGCTTTCTTT.

There are many counts of this clonotype. The chain has TRBV29-1 and TRBJ2-7; D is uncertain. The CDR3 is 11 amino acids. The V gene lost 6 bases and the J gene lost 3 bases, with 9 bases spanning the gap. CDR1 SQVTM and CDR2 ANQGSEA come from the germline V gene. The CDR3 sequence: CSVLRGYEQYF. CDR3 DNA: TGCAGCGTCCTCAGAGGCTACGAGCAGTACTTC.

This clonotype was observed at least ten times. V and J are TRBV12-3 or TRBV12-4 and TRBJ2-3, with D perhaps matching TRBD2 (6 bases). The V end lost 3 bases, the J end lost 8 bases, and 6 bases lay between the germline ends. The CDR3 covers 11 residues. The CDR3 coding sequence is TGTGCCAGCAGTTTGGAGGGTACGCAGTATTTT. It encodes CASSLEGTQYF.

On this clonotype: This may be a read error, as it is one base from a much larger clone. The conserved closing phenylalanine or tryptophan is absent in this CDR3, likely reflecting a read error. The rearrangement uses TRBV28 and TRBJ1-2; TRBD1 might be the D (5 bases). This CDR3 contains 11 residues. V lost 4 bases, J lost 8 bases, and 8 bases lay in between. In germline, CDR1 is MDHEN, CDR2 SYDVKM. Here the CDR3 reads CASSYGGGYTL. For the CDR3, the DNA is TGTGCCAGCAGTTATGGGGGAGGCTACACCCTC.

This clonotype has at least ten counts. This chain links TRBV20-1 with TRBJ2-3; maybe TRBD1 (5 bases). Germline values: CDR1 DFQATT, CDR2 SNEGSKA (reference sequence). CDR3 length: 14 residues. V dropped 4 bases and J dropped 0 bases, with 11 bases sitting between them. CDR3 bases: TGCAGTGCTAAAACAGGAGATAGCACAGATACGCAGTATTTT. Encoded protein: CSAKTGDSTDTQYF.

This clonotype was seen only a few times. The chain combines TRBV19 with TRBJ2-1; 7 nucleotides agree with TRBD2. The ends lost 6 bases at V and 5 bases at J; junction bases unmatched: 13. The CDR3 runs 16 residues. CDR1 and CDR2 (germline): LNHDA, SQIVND (reference sequence). The CDR3 region is CASRGSGTRDNNEQFF. In DNA form, the CDR3 reads TGTGCCAGTAGGGGGAGCGGGACCAGGGATAACAATGAGCAGTTCTTC.